This T cell receptor beta chain was captured in a study of metastatic and nonmetastatic thyroid tumors. Each patient went into thyroid surgery without having received any treatment. CDR3 length: 15 amino acids. Between the trimmed V and J ends, which lost 6 bases and 1 base, there was a span of 13 bases. Germline CDR1 MGHDK, CDR2 SYGVNS. At least ten counts were recorded for this clone. With MiXCR, TCRdb reprocessed the PCR reads. Among approximately 30,000 clones listed, roughly 15% were seen once. The sequencing sample was made of blood. The receptor was derived from a female donor with papillary thyroid cancer or a benign thyroid nodule (not recorded which). Some clones in this sample may be carry-over from other donors' samples. J is TRBJ2-1 and V is TRBV25-1; D may be TRBD2 (5 bases). CDR3 protein: CASSPFSGSYNEQFF. CDR3 DNA sequence: TGTGCCAGCAGCCCTTTCAGCGGATCCTACAATGAGCAGTTCTTC.